This record covers a single T cell receptor (beta chain). This entry comes from a study of blood T cell repertoires in COVID-19. Whole-study context: Donors in the United States, Italy and Spain gave samples during acute or convalescent COVID-19. PBMCs, B-cell-depleted T cells, or T cells provided the cDNA or gDNA that made up the material.

Trimming removed 6 bases at V and 4 bases at J, with 9 bases between. CDR3 size: 12 residues. Per germline, CDR1 SEHNR and CDR2 FQNEAQ (reference sequence). Per the authors' pipeline: Estimates of nucleated cell counts were drawn from the amplification of reference gene primers. The table came from immunoSEQ multiplex PCR; TCRdb's copy has only in-frame clones and leaves some out. From that table come the V and J calls and clone size; the DNA was used to work out D and trimming. The table lists 110,000 to 150,000 clones, about 83% of them singletons. The chain couples TRBV7-9 to TRBJ1-2, with a possible D match to TRBD1 (6 bases). Specimen: peripheral blood. The clonotype comes from a human donor in a cohort sampled during active COVID-19. This chain's CDR3 is CASSGQSYGYTF. CDR3 nucleotide sequence: TGTGCCAGCAGTGGACAGTCCTATGGCTACACCTTC. The whole variable domain, filled in from reference TRBV7-9 and TRBJ1-2, reads DTGVSQNPRHKITKRGQNVTFRCDPISEHNRLYWYRQTLGQGPEFLTYFQNEAQLEKSRLLSDRFSAERPKGSFSTLEIQRTEQGDSAMYLCASSGQSYGYTFGSGTRLTVV.